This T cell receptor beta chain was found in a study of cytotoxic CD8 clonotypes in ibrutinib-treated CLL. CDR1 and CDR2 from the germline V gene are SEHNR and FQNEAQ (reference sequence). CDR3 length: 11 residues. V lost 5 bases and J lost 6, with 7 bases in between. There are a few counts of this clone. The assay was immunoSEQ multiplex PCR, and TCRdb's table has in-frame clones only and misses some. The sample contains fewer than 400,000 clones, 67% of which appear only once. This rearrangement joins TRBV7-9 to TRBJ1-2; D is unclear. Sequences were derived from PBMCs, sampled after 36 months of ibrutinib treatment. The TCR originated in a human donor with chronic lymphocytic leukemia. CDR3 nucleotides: TGTGCCAGCAGCGATAGGGATGGCTACACCTTC. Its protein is CASSDRDGYTF.